This TCR beta chain was retrieved from a study of blood T cell repertoires in COVID-19. Study summary: Donors in the United States, Italy and Spain gave samples during acute or convalescent COVID-19.

The germline V gene encodes CDR1 MDHEN and CDR2 SYDVKM. The CDR3 is made up of 15 amino acids. After removal of 6 bases from V and 9 bases from J, the junction contained 9 bases not matched to a gene. Authors' data handling: Reference gene primer amplification in the assay estimated nucleated cell counts. Using immunoSEQ multiplex PCR, the repertoire was profiled, and TCRdb retains in-frame clones only, with some absent. V, J and clone size reflect that table, while D and trimming were determined from the DNA. The sample lists tens of thousands of clones, 65% to 85% occurring once. The sequenced sample was peripheral blood. The chain joins TRBV28 to TRBJ1-6, with TRBD1 matching over 9 bases. The TCR originated in a human donor in a cohort sampled during active COVID-19. This CDR3 reads CASSTRQGGISPLHF. CDR3 sequence (DNA): TGTGCCAGCAGCACCCGACAGGGGGGCATTTCACCCCTCCACTTT.